This TCR beta chain is drawn from a study of blood T cell repertoires in COVID-19. Data came from immunoSEQ multiplex PCR; TCRdb stores just in-frame clones and leaves some out. The repertoire holds under 300,000 clones, with about four fifths as singletons. Germline lookup yields CDR1 KGHSH and CDR2 LQKENI. Germline trimming cut 2 bases from V and 2 bases from J; bases unmatched to any gene: 7. This CDR3 spans 18 amino acids. This clone was picked up one time. The source material was peripheral blood. The chain is built from TRBV18 and TRBJ2-6; 9 nucleotides line up with TRBD2. The origin of this receptor is a man in his thirties or forties who had recovered from COVID-19. Written as DNA, the CDR3 is TGTGCCAGCTCACCAGCGGGGGGGCAGAGTGCTGGGGCCAACGTCCTGACTTTC. As protein: CASSPAGGQSAGANVLTF.